This TCR beta chain was sequenced in a study of blood T cells in healthy people across ages. Then a second PCR, running about 6 to 11 cycles, was carried out with a sample-barcoded 5' primer and a J-beta primer mix. A template-switch adaptor that had 12 random nucleotides put a tag on each cDNA molecule. TCRdb ran MiXCR on the 5' RACE reads and lists one entry per CDR3 protein. The repertoire consists of hundreds of thousands of distinct CDR3 sequences, with approximately 65% occurring once and the leading ten covering around a quarter. The sequence derives from a man between 25 and 39 years old in good health. Specimen: blood.

This CDR3 is CASSGRGGPGDYEQYF. In DNA form, the CDR3 reads TGTGCCAGCAGTGGGAGGGGGGGACCAGGGGACTACGAGCAGTACTTC. The chain carries TRBV2 and TRBJ2-7; D is perhaps TRBD2 (7 bases). CDR1 and CDR2 (germline): SNHLY, FYNNEI. This CDR3 comprises 16 residues. Trimming cost V 4 bases and J 3 bases, with 19 bases left between them.